Presented here are 24 T cell receptor beta chains from one specimen sequenced in a study of blood T cell repertoires in COVID-19. Clones were read by immunoSEQ multiplex PCR, and TCRdb kept only the in-frame ones, dropping some. This table has approximately 69,000 clones, nearly 80% appearing once. The sequencing sample was made of peripheral blood. The origin of the receptors is a human donor in a cohort sampled during active COVID-19.

The rearrangement links TRBV11-2 to TRBJ2-1, with a weak D call TRBD1 (6 bases). The CDR3 runs to 11 residues. Germline V gene data show CDR1 as SGHAT and CDR2 as FQNNGV. Trimming cost V 5 bases and J 9 bases, with 8 bases left between them. DNA of the CDR3: TGTGCCAGCAGCCGAGGGGGTGAGCAGTTCTTC. This encodes CASSRGGEQFF.

V is TRBV9 and J is TRBJ2-1; 8 nucleotides agree with TRBD2. Unmatched junction bases numbered 4, after V lost 5 bases and J lost 6 bases. CDR1 and CDR2 from the germline V gene are SGDLS and YYNGEE. This CDR3 region has 13 residues. This CDR3 is CASRNSGTNEQFF. The CDR3 DNA follows: TGTGCCAGCAGGAATAGCGGGACCAATGAGCAGTTCTTC.

The chain couples TRBV30 to TRBJ1-4; 7 bases align to TRBD1. Germline CDR1 reads GTSNPN; CDR2 reads SVGIG (reference sequence). The CDR3 sequence is 14 residues long. V gave up 6 bases and J gave up 8 bases; unmatched junction bases: 12. The CDR3 sequence is CACRQGGANEKLFF. The CDR3 coding sequence is TGTGCCTGCCGGCAAGGGGGCGCGAACGAAAAACTGTTTTTT.

This chain uses TRBV21-1 with TRBJ2-2; TRBD1 is taken as the D call from the table, unchecked against the DNA. TRBV21-1 is marked as a pseudogene. The CDR3 covers 16 residues. Written as DNA, the CDR3 is TGTGCCAGCAGCAAACCAGGACAGGCGAACACCGGGGAGCTGTTTTTT. Protein product: CASSKPGQANTGELFF.

The chain joins TRBV30 to TRBJ2-5; 8 positions match TRBD2. After removal of 2 bases from V and 2 bases from J, the junction contained 7 bases not matched to a gene. Looked up from germline, CDR1 is GTSNPN and CDR2 is SVGIG (reference sequence). CDR3 length: 15 residues. The CDR3, as DNA: TGTGCCTGGAGTCCCCCCGGGGGGGGACAAGAGACCCAGTACTTC. Translating gives CAWSPPGGGQETQYF.

The gene calls are TRBV6-1 and TRBJ1-6; D remains unclear. This CDR3 has 13 residues. Trimming left V 3 bases short and J 5 bases short, with 5 bases between. From germline, CDR1 is MNHNS and CDR2 SASEGT. The CDR3 DNA follows: TGTGCCAGCAGTGACAGTAATAATTCACCCCTCCACTTT. Translated, it gives CASSDSNNSPLHF.

The V gene is TRBV5-1, the J gene TRBJ2-1, with 7 bases matching TRBD1. In germline, CDR1 is SGHRS, CDR2 YFSETQ. With V trimmed by 3 bases and J by 6 bases, 3 bases remained unmatched. This CDR3 contains 13 residues. The CDR3 here is CASSSQGSNEQFF. CDR3 in DNA: TGCGCCAGCAGCTCACAGGGGAGCAATGAGCAGTTCTTC.

This sequence joins TRBV5-1 and TRBJ2-1; D gene ambiguous. The V gene lost 0 bases and the J gene lost 10 bases, with 11 bases spanning the gap. This CDR3 has 13 residues. CDR1 is SGHRS and CDR2 is YFSETQ in the germline V gene. As DNA, the CDR3 is TGCGCCAGCAGCTTGGGACCCCGACTGGAGCAGTTCTTC. As protein: CASSLGPRLEQFF.

The chain recombines TRBV15 with TRBJ1-5; the D is unclear. The V end lost 1 base, the J end lost 1 base, and 5 bases lay between the germline ends. Germline V CDR1 and CDR2: LNHNV, YYDKDF (reference sequence). CDR3 length: 14 residues. CDR3: CATSRGQSNQPQHF. The CDR3 DNA sequence: TGTGCCACCAGCAGAGGTCAGAGCAATCAGCCCCAGCATTTT.

CDR3 nucleotides: TGTGCCACCAGCACTAAAACCGGGACAGGGACTGAAAAACTGTTTTTT. Residues: CATSTKTGTGTEKLFF. The chain employs TRBV15 and TRBJ1-4; TRBD1 aligns across 9 bases. Germline lookup yields CDR1 LNHNV and CDR2 YYDKDF (reference sequence). The ends lost 4 bases at V and 7 bases at J; junction bases unmatched: 10. The CDR3 sequence is 16 residues long.

The V gene is TRBV28, the J gene TRBJ2-3; TRBD2 aligns across 10 bases. The V segment lost 7 bases and the J segment 0 bases; nucleotides outside the gene matches: 1. The CDR3 loop spans 14 amino acids. Germline V gene lookup returns CDR1 MDHEN and CDR2 SYDVKM. This CDR3 is CASKRGGSTDTQYF. CDR3 in DNA: TGTGCCAGCAAGCGGGGGGGCAGCACAGATACGCAGTATTTT.

The chain joins TRBV5-4 to TRBJ2-3, with 9 bases fitting TRBD1. This CDR3 contains 14 residues. V lost 6 bases, J lost 7 bases, and 9 bases stayed unmatched. CDR1 and CDR2 (germline): SGHNT, YYREEE (reference sequence). In DNA, the CDR3 is TGTGCCAGCAAACGACAGGGGGGTGGGAATACGCAGTATTTT. This translates into CASKRQGGGNTQYF.

The chain couples TRBV5-1 to TRBJ2-7, with 9 bases aligning to TRBD1. The CDR3 has 17 residues. V gave up 5 bases and J gave up 3 bases; unmatched junction bases: 15. CDR1 SGHRS and CDR2 YFSETQ come from the germline V gene. The CDR3 spells CASRVPGGQGGGYEQYF. CDR3 DNA sequence: TGCGCCAGCAGGGTACCGGGGGGACAGGGCGGTGGCTACGAGCAGTACTTC.

The gene calls are TRBV18 and TRBJ2-3; 13 bases line up with TRBD2. V was pared by 8 bases and J by 7 bases, with 6 bases of the junction left unmatched. The CDR3 consists of 14 residues. In germline, CDR1 is KGHSH, CDR2 LQKENI. CDR3 sequence: CASAGTSGANTQYF. The CDR3 DNA is TGTGCCAGCGCCGGGACTAGCGGGGCGAATACGCAGTATTTT.

J is TRBJ1-5 and V is TRBV3-1 (or the pseudogene TRBV3-2); D perhaps matches TRBD1 (5 bases). The CDR3 consists of 15 residues. CDR1 is LGHDT and CDR2 is YNNKEL in the germline V gene (reference sequence). With 0 bases removed from V and 6 bases from J, the gap between germline ends came to 12 bases. The CDR3 here is CASSQDLGVSQPQHF. As DNA, the CDR3 is TGTGCCAGCAGCCAAGATTTAGGGGTGTCTCAGCCCCAGCATTTT.

This rearrangement joins TRBV6-4 to TRBJ2-3, with 7 positions matching TRBD1. Germline V gene sequence: CDR1 MRHNA, CDR2 SNTAGT. The ends lost 0 bases at V and 4 bases at J; junction bases unmatched: 4. This CDR3 is built from 15 residues. DNA of the CDR3: TGTGCCAGCAGTGACTCGGGGCAGGGGGCAGATACGCAGTATTTT. Its protein is CASSDSGQGADTQYF.

This chain uses TRBV18 with TRBJ1-1; D is unclear. V was trimmed by 3 bases and J by 2 bases, leaving 16 bases between them. CDR1 is KGHSH and CDR2 is LQKENI in the germline V gene. The CDR3 has 16 amino acids. The DNA for the CDR3 is TGTGCCAGCTCACCGTTCAACGGGGAGGGTAACACTGAAGCTTTCTTT. Amino acids: CASSPFNGEGNTEAFF.

The chain is built from TRBV29-1 and TRBJ1-1; D unclear. Trimming pared 0 bases from V and 0 bases from J, leaving 11 bases between. The CDR3 has 15 residues. Germline V gene data show CDR1 as SQVTM and CDR2 as ANQGSEA. Here the CDR3 reads CSVEDVSSLNTEAFF. In nucleotides, the CDR3 is TGCAGCGTTGAAGATGTTAGCTCCTTGAACACTGAAGCTTTCTTT. Based on the CDR3 plus reference TRBV29-1 and TRBJ1-1, the full variable domain is SAVISQKPSRDICQRGTSLTIQCQVDSQVTMMFWYRQQPGQSLTLIATANQGSEATYESGFVIDKFPISRPNLTFSTLTVSNMSPEDSSIYLCSVEDVSSLNTEAFFGQGTRLTVV.

This chain joins TRBV6-5 and TRBJ2-5, with TRBD1 as a possible D gene (6 bases). CDR1 and CDR2 from the germline V gene are MNHEY and SVGAGI. Trimming cost V 1 base and J 4 bases, with 13 bases left between them. The CDR3 is 15 residues long. The CDR3 here is CASSYWQGNRETQYF. CDR3 nucleotides: TGTGCCAGCAGTTACTGGCAGGGGAATCGAGAGACCCAGTACTTC.

This chain links TRBV4-1 with TRBJ1-6; 9 nucleotides match TRBD1. Germline CDR1 and CDR2: MGHRA and YSYEKL. The CDR3 sequence is 18 residues long. J lost 7 bases, V lost 4 bases, and 14 bases had no gene match. The CDR3 DNA sequence: TGCGCCAGCAGCCGACTACCCGGGACAGGGAAAAGGAATTCACCCCTCCACTTT. This sequence encodes CASSRLPGTGKRNSPLHF.

The V gene is TRBV11-2, the J gene TRBJ2-1; 10 nucleotides match TRBD2. CDR3 length equals 16 residues. With 1 base clipped from V and 3 bases from J, the junction kept 3 bases outside the gene matches. CDR1 and CDR2 (germline): SGHAT, FQNNGV. The CDR3 sequence: CASSLGGLAVYNEQFF. CDR3 coding DNA: TGTGCCAGCAGCTTAGGAGGACTAGCGGTCTACAATGAGCAGTTCTTC.

V gene TRBV3-1 (or the pseudogene TRBV3-2) combines with J gene TRBJ2-3; 11 bases agree with TRBD1. Germline loops: CDR1 LGHDT, CDR2 YNNKEL (reference sequence). V trimming: 4 bases; J trimming: 6 bases; junction bases outside the gene matches: 9. The CDR3 extends over 16 amino acids. CDR3: CASSPGQGVLGDTQYF. The CDR3 DNA reads TGTGCCAGCAGCCCGGGACAGGGGGTCCTCGGGGATACGCAGTATTTT.

CDR3 in DNA: TGTGCCTGGCTACAGGGGGCTTCACCCCTCCACTTT. The encoded protein is CAWLQGASPLHF. The chain has TRBV30 and TRBJ1-6; 9 positions agree with TRBD1. This CDR3 has 12 residues. V shed 5 bases and J 9 bases; nucleotides not matched to a gene: 2. Germline CDR1 and CDR2: GTSNPN and SVGIG (reference sequence).

The gene calls are TRBV6-4 and TRBJ2-3, with D hard to call. Trimming removed 6 bases from V and 4 bases from J, with 11 bases in between. CDR1 and CDR2 from the germline V gene are MRHNA and SNTAGT. The length of the CDR3 is 13 residues. CDR3 amino acids: CASRPRQSDTQYF. The CDR3 DNA follows: TGTGCCAGCAGACCCAGACAATCAGATACGCAGTATTTT.